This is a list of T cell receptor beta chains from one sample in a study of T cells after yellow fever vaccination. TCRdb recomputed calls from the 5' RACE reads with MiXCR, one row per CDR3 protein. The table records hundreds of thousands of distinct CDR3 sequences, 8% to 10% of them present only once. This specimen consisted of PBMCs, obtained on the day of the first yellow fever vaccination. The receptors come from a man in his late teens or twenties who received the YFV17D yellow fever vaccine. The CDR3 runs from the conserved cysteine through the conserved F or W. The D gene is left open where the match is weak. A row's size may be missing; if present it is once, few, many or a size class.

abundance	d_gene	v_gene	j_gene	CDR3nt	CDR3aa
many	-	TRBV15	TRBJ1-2	TGTGCCACCAGCAGAGATTATTTTCCAGGGGAGGGCTACACCTTC	CATSRDYFPGEGYTF
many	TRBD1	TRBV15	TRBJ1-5	TGTGCCACCAGCAGGGGCTTAACAGGGGGAGGTCAGCCCCAGCATTTT	CATSRGLTGGGQPQHF
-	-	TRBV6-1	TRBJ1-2	TGTGCCAGCACCCCTGGAGGGGAACGCCTTAACTATGGCTACACCTTC	CASTPGGERLNYGYTF
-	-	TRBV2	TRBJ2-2	TGTGCCAGCACCCGTATCACCGGGGAGCTGTTTTTT	CASTRITGELFF
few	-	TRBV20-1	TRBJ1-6	TGCAGTGCTATCCCACAGGGCAATTCACCCCTCCACTTT	CSAIPQGNSPLHF
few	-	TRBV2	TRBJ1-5	TGTGCCAGCAGTGAAGGTCTTAGCAATCAGCCCCAGCATTTT	CASSEGLSNQPQHF
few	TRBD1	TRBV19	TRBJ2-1	TGTGCCAGTACCGGAACAGGGGGAGCCTACAATGAGCAGTTCTTC	CASTGTGGAYNEQFF
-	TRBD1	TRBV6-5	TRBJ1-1	TGTGCCAGCAGTGTACTGGCAGGGGGCTACACTGAAGCTTTCTTT	CASSVLAGGYTEAFF
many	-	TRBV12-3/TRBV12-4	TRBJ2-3	TGTGCCAGCAGTTTAGCGGTTGGCGGGCAGTTACAGTATTTT	CASSLAVGGQLQYF
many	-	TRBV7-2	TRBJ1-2	TGTGCCAGCAGCTTAGCTCTCACTCTGGGATATGGCTACACCTTC	CASSLALTLGYGYTF
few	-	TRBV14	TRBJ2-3	TGTGCCAGCAGCCCCCTCTCCGGGGGCCCCACAGATACGCAGTATTTT	CASSPLSGGPTDTQYF
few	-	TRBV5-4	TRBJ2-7	TGTGCCAGCAGTTTAAACCAGGGGTTTTTGCGAGAGCAGTACTTC	CASSLNQGFLREQYF
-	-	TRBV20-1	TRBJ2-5	TGCAGTGCACACCCCCCCGGGGTGGGGAAAGAGACCCAGTACTTC	CSAHPPGVGKETQYF
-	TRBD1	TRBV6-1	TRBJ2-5	TGTGCCAGCAGTCCGATCAGGGGGCGAGAGACCCAGTACTTC	CASSPIRGRETQYF
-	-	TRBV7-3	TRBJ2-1	TGTGCCAGCAGCTTGGAGGGGGGGCGATGGAATGAGCAGTTCTTC	CASSLEGGRWNEQFF
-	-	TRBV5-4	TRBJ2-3	TGTGCCAGCCGGAGGATCGAAGGTCCCCGCACAGATACGCAGTATTTT	CASRRIEGPRTDTQYF
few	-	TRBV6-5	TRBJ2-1	TGTGCCAGCAGCCCTGGCCCGGACGGGGAGCAGTTCTTC	CASSPGPDGEQFF
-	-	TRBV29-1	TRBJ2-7	TGCAGCGTCAAAAAGGGGGACATGTCCTACGAGCAGTACTTC	CSVKKGDMSYEQYF
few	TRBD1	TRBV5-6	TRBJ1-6	TGTGCCAGCAGCCGCTACAGGGGCGCCTCACCCCTCCACTTT	CASSRYRGASPLHF
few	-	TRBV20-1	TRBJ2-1	TGCAGTGCCGATCCCGTTACCATCAATGAGCAGTTCTTC	CSADPVTINEQFF
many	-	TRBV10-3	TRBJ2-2	TGTGCCATCCAGGGGACCGGGGAGCTGTTTTTT	CAIQGTGELFF
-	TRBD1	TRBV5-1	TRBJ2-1	TGCGCCAGCAGCTTTTCCCCCCTGGGGACAGGGAGCTACAATGAGCAGTTCTTC	CASSFSPLGTGSYNEQFF
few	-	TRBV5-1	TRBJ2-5	TGCGCCAGCAGCTTGGACGGACAAGAGACCCAGTACTTC	CASSLDGQETQYF
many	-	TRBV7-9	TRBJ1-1	TGTGCCAGCAGCTTTTCCAGATGGGGGTCAGGTGAAGCTTTCTTT	CASSFSRWGSGEAFF
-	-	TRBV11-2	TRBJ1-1	TGTGCCAGCAGCTTGATGACTGGGAAGGAAGCTTTCTTT	CASSLMTGKEAFF
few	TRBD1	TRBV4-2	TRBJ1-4	TGTGCCAGCAGCCCCTGGGGGACAGGGGTTGCGTCAACTAATGAAAAACTGTTTTTT	CASSPWGTGVASTNEKLFF
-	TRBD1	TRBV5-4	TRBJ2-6	TGTGCCAGCAGCCCCAGGGGGCCCATCTCTGGGGCCAACGTCCTGACTTTC	CASSPRGPISGANVLTF
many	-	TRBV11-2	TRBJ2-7	TGTGCCAGCAGCTCGATTTCCGGGACCTCCTACGAGCAGTACTTC	CASSSISGTSYEQYF
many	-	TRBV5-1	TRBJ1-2	TGCGCCAGCAGCTTGGGTTCAGGGGACTTCTATGGCTACACCTTC	CASSLGSGDFYGYTF
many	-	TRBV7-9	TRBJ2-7	TGTGCCAGCAGCAACTCCTACGAGCAGTACTTC	CASSNSYEQYF
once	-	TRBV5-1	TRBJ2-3	TGCGCCAGCAGCTTGGGGGGGACGGCAGATACGCAGTATTTT	CASSLGGTADTQYF
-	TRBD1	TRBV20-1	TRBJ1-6	TGCAGTGCTAGAGATAGAGGACAGGGGGCCGTTCAAGACCTCCACTTT	CSARDRGQGAVQDLHF
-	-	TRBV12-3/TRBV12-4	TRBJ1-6	TGTGCCAGCAGTTTAGTCGCCCTTAATTCACCCCTCCACTTT	CASSLVALNSPLHF
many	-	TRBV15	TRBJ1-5	TGTGCCACCAGCCGAGCTCCTAGTGGGGGTCAGCCCCAGCATTTT	CATSRAPSGGQPQHF
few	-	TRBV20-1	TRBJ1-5	TGCAGTGCTGGGGGTGGGGTGGATCAGCCCCAGCATTTT	CSAGGGVDQPQHF
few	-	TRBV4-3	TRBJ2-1	TGCGCCAGCAGCCAAGAAGTTTGGAGTGAGCAGTTCTTC	CASSQEVWSEQFF
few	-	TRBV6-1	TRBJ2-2	TGTGCCAGCAGTGTGTCGTTGAACACCGGGGAGCTGTTTTTT	CASSVSLNTGELFF
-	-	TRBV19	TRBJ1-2	TGTGCCAGTAAGGGGGACCTCTATGGCTACACCTTC	CASKGDLYGYTF
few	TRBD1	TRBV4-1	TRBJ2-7	TGCGCCAGCAGCCACATAGGACAGGGGAGGTTGGCGCAGTACTTC	CASSHIGQGRLAQYF
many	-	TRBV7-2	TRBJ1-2	TGTGCCAGCAGCAACTACCGGGGGCGGGATGGCTACACCTTC	CASSNYRGRDGYTF
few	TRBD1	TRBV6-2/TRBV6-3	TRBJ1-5	TGTGCCAGCAGCCAACGACAGGGGACGGATCAGCCCCAGCATTTT	CASSQRQGTDQPQHF
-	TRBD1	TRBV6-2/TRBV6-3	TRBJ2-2	TGTGCCAGCAGAGCCGGACAGGGGTGGACCGGGGAGCTGTTTTTT	CASRAGQGWTGELFF
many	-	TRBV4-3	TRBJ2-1	TGCGCCAGCAGCCAAGATGGGGCAGGGGCCTTCTACAATGAGCAGTTCTTC	CASSQDGAGAFYNEQFF
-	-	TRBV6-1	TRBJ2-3	TGTGCCAGCAGTGAAATAGCCACAGATACGCAGTATTTT	CASSEIATDTQYF
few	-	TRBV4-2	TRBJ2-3	TGTGCCAGCAGCCCCACCCTTTCGGATACGCAGTATTTT	CASSPTLSDTQYF
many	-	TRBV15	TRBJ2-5	TGTGCCACCAGCAGAACCACCCAAGAGACCCAGTACTTC	CATSRTTQETQYF
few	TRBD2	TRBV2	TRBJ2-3	TGTGCCAGCAGTGAAAAGGCTAGCGGGCCCGGGGATACGCAGTATTTT	CASSEKASGPGDTQYF
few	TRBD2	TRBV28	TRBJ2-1	TGTGCCAGCAGTTTACGGGGACTAGTAATCCCGGGACCGAACAATGAGCAGTTCTTC	CASSLRGLVIPGPNNEQFF
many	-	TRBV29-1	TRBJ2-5	TGCAGCGTTGGGGTTCGGCGGGGAGAGACCCAGTACTTC	CSVGVRRGETQYF
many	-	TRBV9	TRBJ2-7	TGTGCCAGCAGCGCCCGTAGCTCGGGGGGCTCCGGCGAGCAGTACTTC	CASSARSSGGSGEQYF
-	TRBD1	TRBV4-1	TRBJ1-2	TGCGCCAGCAGGAAACCGGGACAGGGTATAAGTGGCTACACCTTC	CASRKPGQGISGYTF
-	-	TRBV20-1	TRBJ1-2	TGCAGTGCTAAGACCCCCCCGGGTAACTATGGCTACACCTTC	CSAKTPPGNYGYTF
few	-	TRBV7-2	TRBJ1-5	TGTGCCAGCAGCTCTCGGGGAGAACAGCCCCAGCATTTT	CASSSRGEQPQHF
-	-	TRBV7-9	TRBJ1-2	TGTGCCAGCAGGCGAGGCGGGGGGCAGGGCTACACCTTC	CASRRGGGQGYTF
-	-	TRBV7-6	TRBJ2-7	TGTGCCAGCAGCGGGGGTCGGCAGGGGTTTGTAAACGAGCAGTACTTC	CASSGGRQGFVNEQYF
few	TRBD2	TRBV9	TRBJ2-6	TGTGCCAGCAGCGTGGGGGGGGGCTCTGGGGCCAACGTCCTGACTTTC	CASSVGGGSGANVLTF
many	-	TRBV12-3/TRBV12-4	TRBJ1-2	TGTGCCAGCACCTTCGACAAGGGATATGGCTACACCTTC	CASTFDKGYGYTF
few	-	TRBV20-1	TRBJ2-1	TGCAGTGCTAGACTAGGAGGCAATGAGCAGTTCTTC	CSARLGGNEQFF